Shown below are 3 T cell receptor beta chains from a single sample sequenced in a study of identical twins (dated by TCRdb to 2016 to 2017). Libraries were built with 5' RACE. Sequenced using an Illumina HiSeq 2000. Using fastp at Q25 and MiXCR, TCRdb reprocessed the public reads and kept productive beta chains. Rows with a matching CDR3 protein are joined into one entry that keeps the most common DNA and genes. Counted in this sample were 570,000 or so distinct CDR3 sequences; 9.6% of them appeared once. In total, the top ten clones hold under 3% of the sample. A further study also used this sample, focusing on yellow fever vaccine responses in identical twins.

The sequenced sample consisted of PBMCs. All receptors come from a woman between 18 and 29 years old in good health.

There are a few counts of this clonotype. J is TRBJ2-1 and V is TRBV29-1; D call uncertain. Germline V gene lookup returns CDR1 SQVTM and CDR2 ANQGSEA. V was shortened by 4 bases and J by 5 bases, with 9 bases between the two germline ends. This CDR3 is built from 12 residues. In nucleotides, the CDR3 is TGCAGCGTTGGGGGATTTGACAATGAGCAGTTCTTC. Protein: CSVGGFDNEQFF.

V gene TRBV29-1 combines with J gene TRBJ2-2; possibly TRBD2 for D (5 bases). The CDR3 sequence is 13 residues long. Between the trimmed V and J ends, which lost 2 bases and 6 bases, there was a span of 10 bases. Germline-derived CDR1 and CDR2 are SQVTM and ANQGSEA. CDR3 DNA: TGCAGCGTTGAACGAGGACTCTCCGGGGAGCTGTTTTTT. Translated, it gives CSVERGLSGELFF.

The chain recombines TRBV12-3 or TRBV12-4 with TRBJ2-2; 11 nucleotides align to TRBD2. The CDR3 is made up of 18 amino acids. Germline trimming cut 3 bases from V and 0 bases from J; bases unmatched to any gene: 6. CDR3: CASSFASGGYANTGELFF. CDR3 coding DNA: TGTGCCAGCAGTTTTGCTAGCGGGGGGTACGCGAACACCGGGGAGCTGTTTTTT.